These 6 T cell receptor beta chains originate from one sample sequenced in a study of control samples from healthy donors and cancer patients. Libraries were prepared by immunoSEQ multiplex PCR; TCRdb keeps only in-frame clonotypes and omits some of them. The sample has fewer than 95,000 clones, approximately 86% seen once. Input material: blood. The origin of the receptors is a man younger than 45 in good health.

The CDR3 bases are TGTGCCTGGAGTCCAAAGGGAGGAGCAGATACGCAGTATTTT. Its protein is CAWSPKGGADTQYF. This chain links TRBV30 with TRBJ2-3; the D gene is possibly TRBD2 (6 bases). CDR3 size: 14 residues. Germline CDR1 and CDR2: GTSNPN and SVGIG (reference sequence). V was cut by 2 bases and J by 4 bases, with 13 bases left in between.

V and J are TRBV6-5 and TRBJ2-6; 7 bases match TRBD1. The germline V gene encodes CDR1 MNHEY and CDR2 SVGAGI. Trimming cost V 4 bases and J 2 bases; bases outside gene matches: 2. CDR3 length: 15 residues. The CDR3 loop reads CASSLTGTGANVLTF. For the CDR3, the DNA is TGTGCCAGCAGTTTGACAGGGACTGGGGCCAACGTCCTGACTTTC.

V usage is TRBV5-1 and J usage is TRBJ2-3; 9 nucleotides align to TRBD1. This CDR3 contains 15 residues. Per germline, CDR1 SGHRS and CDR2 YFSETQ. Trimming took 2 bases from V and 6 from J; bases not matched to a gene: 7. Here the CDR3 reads CASSLGGQGSDTQYF. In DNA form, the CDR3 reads TGCGCCAGCAGCTTAGGGGGACAGGGATCGGATACGCAGTATTTT.

The CDR3 loop is CASSRDRGDEQFF. CDR3 nucleotides: TGTGCCAGCAGCCGGGACAGGGGTGATGAGCAGTTCTTC. V is TRBV6-4 and J is TRBJ2-1, with TRBD1 matching 10 bases. The CDR3 totals 13 residues. V lost 6 bases and J lost 8; bases outside the gene matches: 4. Germline CDR1 MRHNA, CDR2 SNTAGT.

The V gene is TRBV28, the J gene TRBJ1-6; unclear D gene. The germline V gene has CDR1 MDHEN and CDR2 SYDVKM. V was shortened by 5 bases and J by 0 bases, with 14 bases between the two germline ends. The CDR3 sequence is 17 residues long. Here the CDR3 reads CASSDTQGSSYNSPLHF. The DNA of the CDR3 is TGTGCCAGCAGTGACACACAAGGGAGCTCCTATAATTCACCCCTCCACTTT.

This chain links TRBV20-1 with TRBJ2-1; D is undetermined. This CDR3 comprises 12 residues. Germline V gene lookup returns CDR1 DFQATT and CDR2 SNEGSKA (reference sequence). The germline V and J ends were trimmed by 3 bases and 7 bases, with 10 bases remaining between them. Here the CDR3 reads CSASGQRNEQFF. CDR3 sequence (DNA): TGCAGTGCTAGTGGGCAGCGTAATGAGCAGTTCTTC.